This TCR beta chain was captured by sequencing in a study of a mutant IDH1 vaccine in newly diagnosed glioma. Study at large: Former treatment meant radiotherapy, temozolomide, or both; the majority had gotten both.

Produced via immunoSEQ multiplex PCR; TCRdb's table is partial and in-frame only. The sample has fewer than 40,000 clones; 50% to 60% are singletons. This clone was counted between two and nine times. Its specificity is unknown. This sample's time point: week 5, during vaccination. Every single dose of the vaccine, 300 ug of mutant IDH1 20-mer peptide, came with topical imiquimod. The source material was PBMCs, sampled from a glioma patient whose treatment included an IDH1 peptide vaccine. The source is a woman between 18 and 29 years old with glioma.

CDR3 in DNA: TGTGCCAGCATTGACAATAACTATGGCTACACCTTC. It translates to CASIDNNYGYTF. The V call is TRBV2, the J call TRBJ1-2, with D uncertain. The V end was cut by 7 bases, the J end by 1 base, with 7 bases between. CDR1 and CDR2 (germline): SNHLY, FYNNEI. The CDR3 spans 12 residues.